These T cell receptor beta chains were read from a single sample in a study of T cell responses to AZD1222 COVID-19 vaccine. Clones were read by immunoSEQ multiplex PCR, and TCRdb kept only the in-frame ones, dropping some. The sample includes 90,000 to 95,000 clones, around 90% of them seen just once. Sequences were derived from peripheral blood, sampled on day 0 of AZD1222 vaccination. These receptors came from an adult in good health. The CDR3 runs from the conserved cysteine through the conserved F or W. Fields, in order: clone size, D gene, V gene, J gene, CDR3 length, CDR3 DNA, CDR3 protein. A D gene is named only where the DNA matches it firmly. Not every row has a clone size; where given, it reads once, few, many or a size class.

clone size: .
D gene: .
V gene: TRBV19
J gene: TRBJ2-2
CDR3 length: 14
CDR3 DNA: TGTGCCAGCCGGGACCAGCCAAACACCGGGGAGCTGTTTTTT
CDR3 protein: CASRDQPNTGELFF

clone size: .
D gene: .
V gene: TRBV6-5
J gene: TRBJ2-3
CDR3 length: 16
CDR3 DNA: TGTGCCAGCAGCTACTCTGGTGGGGGATTCACAGATACGCAGTATTTT
CDR3 protein: CASSYSGGGFTDTQYF

clone size: once
D gene: .
V gene: TRBV20-1
J gene: TRBJ1-5
CDR3 length: 14
CDR3 DNA: TGCAGTGCTAGTGTCAGGACGGGACATCAGCCCCAGCATTTT
CDR3 protein: CSASVRTGHQPQHF

clone size: .
D gene: .
V gene: TRBV29-1
J gene: TRBJ2-7
CDR3 length: 14
CDR3 DNA: TGCAGCGTCGTTATAAGCCTTTCGACGGGCGAGCAGTACTTC
CDR3 protein: CSVVISLSTGEQYF

clone size: .
D gene: .
V gene: TRBV6-5
J gene: TRBJ1-6
CDR3 length: 14
CDR3 DNA: TGTGCCAGCGTATCGACAGCGGGTGATTCACCCCTCCACTTT
CDR3 protein: CASVSTAGDSPLHF

clone size: .
D gene: .
V gene: TRBV24-1
J gene: TRBJ2-5
CDR3 length: 14
CDR3 DNA: TGTGCCACCAGTGATGAGGGACTGGGGGCTACCCAGTACTTC
CDR3 protein: CATSDEGLGATQYF

clone size: .
D gene: .
V gene: TRBV21-1
J gene: TRBJ2-3
CDR3 length: 18
CDR3 DNA: TGTGCCAGCAGCAAAGCGCTTTCGGGGAGGGGTAGCACAGATACGCAGTATTTT
CDR3 protein: CASSKALSGRGSTDTQYF

clone size: once
D gene: .
V gene: TRBV29-1
J gene: TRBJ2-5
CDR3 length: 13
CDR3 DNA: TGCAGCGTTGTATCTAGCGTCGGAGAGACCCAGTACTTC
CDR3 protein: CSVVSSVGETQYF

clone size: .
D gene: .
V gene: TRBV4-3
J gene: TRBJ1-6
CDR3 length: 15
CDR3 DNA: TGCGCCAGCAGCCAATCCTCTGCCCAGAGTTCACCCCTCCACTTT
CDR3 protein: CASSQSSAQSSPLHF

clone size: .
D gene: .
V gene: TRBV4-2
J gene: TRBJ1-4
CDR3 length: 16
CDR3 DNA: TGTGCCAGCAGCCAAGAGTCGGGGATGCGTGGTGAAAAACTGTTTTTT
CDR3 protein: CASSQESGMRGEKLFF

clone size: once
D gene: .
V gene: TRBV7-2
J gene: TRBJ2-7
CDR3 length: 12
CDR3 DNA: TGTGCCAGCACGGGGGCCCCCTACGAGCAGTACTTC
CDR3 protein: CASTGAPYEQYF

clone size: .
D gene: .
V gene: TRBV19
J gene: TRBJ1-2
CDR3 length: 17
CDR3 DNA: TGTGCCAGTAGTTCGGGGGAAGCGGGACCCGGGGTCGAGGGCTACACCTTC
CDR3 protein: CASSSGEAGPGVEGYTF

clone size: .
D gene: TRBD1
V gene: TRBV7-8
J gene: TRBJ1-2
CDR3 length: 16
CDR3 DNA: TGTGCCAGCAGCTTATGGGCGAGCGGACAGGACTATGGCTACACCTTC
CDR3 protein: CASSLWASGQDYGYTF

clone size: .
D gene: .
V gene: TRBV30
J gene: TRBJ2-7
CDR3 length: 14
CDR3 DNA: TGTGCCTGGAGTATAGGGGGTAGCTCCTACGAGCAGTACTTC
CDR3 protein: CAWSIGGSSYEQYF

clone size: few
D gene: TRBD2
V gene: TRBV24-1
J gene: TRBJ2-3
CDR3 length: 18
CDR3 DNA: TGTGCCACCAGTGATTTGTATGCCCAGCGGGGGGGTACAGATACGCAGTATTTT
CDR3 protein: CATSDLYAQRGGTDTQYF

clone size: .
D gene: TRBD2
V gene: TRBV7-2
J gene: TRBJ2-7
CDR3 length: 17
CDR3 DNA: TGTGCCAGCAGCCCACCCTCGGGGCTAGCGGGGGCTTACGAGCAGTACTTC
CDR3 protein: CASSPPSGLAGAYEQYF

clone size: .
D gene: TRBD1
V gene: TRBV9
J gene: TRBJ1-3
CDR3 length: 16
CDR3 DNA: TGTGCCAGCACCAGTAGACAGGGGGCCCCTGGAAACACCATATATTTT
CDR3 protein: CASTSRQGAPGNTIYF

clone size: .
D gene: .
V gene: TRBV3-1/TRBV3-2
J gene: TRBJ2-3
CDR3 length: 13
CDR3 DNA: TGTGCCAGCAGCCTCGCCAACCCGAATACGCAGTATTTT
CDR3 protein: CASSLANPNTQYF

clone size: .
D gene: TRBD2
V gene: TRBV10-1
J gene: TRBJ2-7
CDR3 length: 16
CDR3 DNA: TGCGCCAGCAGTGAAGGGGCTAGCGGGGTAACCTACGAGCAGTACTTC
CDR3 protein: CASSEGASGVTYEQYF

clone size: .
D gene: .
V gene: TRBV7-4
J gene: TRBJ2-4
CDR3 length: 17
CDR3 DNA: TGTGCCAGCAGCTTAGTCTGGAAAGACCTAACCAAAAACATTCAGTACTTC
CDR3 protein: CASSLVWKDLTKNIQYF

clone size: .
D gene: TRBD1
V gene: TRBV6-2/TRBV6-3
J gene: TRBJ1-5
CDR3 length: 17
CDR3 DNA: TGTGCCAGCAGTTACCACCTCGGACAGGGTGGAGGTCAGCCCCAGCATTTT
CDR3 protein: CASSYHLGQGGGQPQHF

clone size: .
D gene: TRBD1
V gene: TRBV6-5
J gene: TRBJ2-3
CDR3 length: 15
CDR3 DNA: TGTGCCAGCAGTTACTCCGGGACAGGCACAGATACGCAGTATTTT
CDR3 protein: CASSYSGTGTDTQYF

clone size: once
D gene: .
V gene: TRBV14
J gene: TRBJ1-1
CDR3 length: 14
CDR3 DNA: TGTGCCAGCAGCCAAGTTACTATGAACACTGAAGCTTTCTTT
CDR3 protein: CASSQVTMNTEAFF

clone size: .
D gene: TRBD1
V gene: TRBV6-5
J gene: TRBJ1-4
CDR3 length: 16
CDR3 DNA: TGTGCCAGCAGTTTCGCCGGGACAGGGGGTTTCGAAAAACTGTTTTTT
CDR3 protein: CASSFAGTGGFEKLFF

clone size: .
D gene: TRBD1
V gene: TRBV5-4
J gene: TRBJ1-2
CDR3 length: 14
CDR3 DNA: TGTGCCAGCAGCTTGCAGGGGGTTGCAAATGGCTACACCTTC
CDR3 protein: CASSLQGVANGYTF

clone size: .
D gene: .
V gene: TRBV4-3
J gene: TRBJ1-5
CDR3 length: 15
CDR3 DNA: TGCGCCAGCAGCCAAGAAGCTATGGCGGGTCAGCCCCAGCATTTT
CDR3 protein: CASSQEAMAGQPQHF

clone size: large
D gene: .
V gene: TRBV2
J gene: TRBJ2-2
CDR3 length: 13
CDR3 DNA: TGTGCCAGCACCAGGGATTACACCGGGGAGCTGTTTTTT
CDR3 protein: CASTRDYTGELFF

clone size: .
D gene: .
V gene: TRBV5-6
J gene: TRBJ1-2
CDR3 length: 13
CDR3 DNA: TGTGCCAGCAGCTTAGGGTCAGGGACGAGCTACACCTTC
CDR3 protein: CASSLGSGTSYTF

clone size: .
D gene: .
V gene: TRBV4-1
J gene: TRBJ2-7
CDR3 length: 16
CDR3 DNA: TGCGCCAGCAGCCCCGGGCAGGGGATTCACTCTGGGGAGCAGTACTTC
CDR3 protein: CASSPGQGIHSGEQYF

clone size: .
D gene: TRBD1
V gene: TRBV18
J gene: TRBJ2-1
CDR3 length: 16
CDR3 DNA: TGTGCCAGTTCTTCTCGACAGGGGTCTTCGATGAATGAGCAGTTCTTC
CDR3 protein: CASSSRQGSSMNEQFF

clone size: .
D gene: TRBD1
V gene: TRBV5-4
J gene: TRBJ1-3
CDR3 length: 16
CDR3 DNA: TGTGCCAGCAGCCCGGGACAGCGAAGCTCTGGAAACACCATATATTTT
CDR3 protein: CASSPGQRSSGNTIYF

clone size: .
D gene: .
V gene: TRBV5-1
J gene: TRBJ2-7
CDR3 length: 16
CDR3 DNA: TGCGCCAGCAGCTTTAAAGGGCAGGGAGTCCCCTACGAGCAGTACTTC
CDR3 protein: CASSFKGQGVPYEQYF

clone size: .
D gene: TRBD1
V gene: TRBV19
J gene: TRBJ2-7
CDR3 length: 17
CDR3 DNA: TGTGCCAGTAGTATAGTTTTTGGGGGACAGGGGACCTACGAGCAGTACTTC
CDR3 protein: CASSIVFGGQGTYEQYF

clone size: .
D gene: TRBD1
V gene: TRBV15
J gene: TRBJ1-3
CDR3 length: 16
CDR3 DNA: TGTGCCACCAGCAGAGTCTATACAGGGGTCGGAAACACCATATATTTT
CDR3 protein: CATSRVYTGVGNTIYF

clone size: .
D gene: .
V gene: TRBV5-1
J gene: TRBJ2-7
CDR3 length: 14
CDR3 DNA: TGCGCCAGCAGCTGGACAGTCCCCTCCTACGAGCAGTACTTC
CDR3 protein: CASSWTVPSYEQYF

clone size: .
D gene: .
V gene: TRBV7-8
J gene: TRBJ1-2
CDR3 length: 13
CDR3 DNA: TGTGCCAGCAGCCCCGGACGAGACTATGGCTACACCTTC
CDR3 protein: CASSPGRDYGYTF

clone size: once
D gene: .
V gene: TRBV5-1
J gene: TRBJ1-2
CDR3 length: 14
CDR3 DNA: TGCGCCAGCAGCTTGGCCGGGGCCGGCCTTGGCTACACCTTC
CDR3 protein: CASSLAGAGLGYTF

clone size: .
D gene: .
V gene: TRBV18
J gene: TRBJ1-4
CDR3 length: 15
CDR3 DNA: TGTGCCAGCTCACCACCGGGTGCAACTAATGAAAAACTGTTTTTT
CDR3 protein: CASSPPGATNEKLFF

clone size: .
D gene: .
V gene: TRBV19
J gene: TRBJ1-6
CDR3 length: 14
CDR3 DNA: TGTGCCAGCAAAGCCGGGCAGCTTAATTCACCCCTCCACTTT
CDR3 protein: CASKAGQLNSPLHF

clone size: .
D gene: .
V gene: TRBV6-2/TRBV6-3
J gene: TRBJ1-2
CDR3 length: 13
CDR3 DNA: TGTGCCAGCAGTTACATCGACAACTATGGCTACACCTTC
CDR3 protein: CASSYIDNYGYTF

clone size: .
D gene: TRBD1
V gene: TRBV27
J gene: TRBJ1-6
CDR3 length: 13
CDR3 DNA: TGTGCCAGCAGGGGACAGGGAGGTTCACCCCTCCACTTT
CDR3 protein: CASRGQGGSPLHF

clone size: medium-sized
D gene: .
V gene: TRBV15
J gene: TRBJ1-1
CDR3 length: 14
CDR3 DNA: TGTGCCACCAGCGAAGCGTGGGATAAGACTGAAGCTTTCTTT
CDR3 protein: CATSEAWDKTEAFF

clone size: .
D gene: .
V gene: TRBV27
J gene: TRBJ2-7
CDR3 length: 14
CDR3 DNA: TGTGCCAGCAGTTTCCAGGTTCCTTGGGACGAGCAGTACTTC
CDR3 protein: CASSFQVPWDEQYF

clone size: .
D gene: .
V gene: TRBV2
J gene: TRBJ2-2
CDR3 length: 14
CDR3 DNA: TGTGCCTCCAAGGGTACATCAAGCGCCGGGGAGCTGTTTTTT
CDR3 protein: CASKGTSSAGELFF

clone size: .
D gene: TRBD1
V gene: TRBV7-2
J gene: TRBJ1-4
CDR3 length: 15
CDR3 DNA: TGTGCCAGCAGCGGAAGGACAGGGGGGACTGAAAAACTGTTTTTT
CDR3 protein: CASSGRTGGTEKLFF

clone size: .
D gene: TRBD1
V gene: TRBV4-1
J gene: TRBJ2-5
CDR3 length: 14
CDR3 DNA: TGCGCCAGCAGCCATGAGGGGGCGCGGGAGACCCAGTACTTC
CDR3 protein: CASSHEGARETQYF

clone size: .
D gene: .
V gene: TRBV12-3/TRBV12-4
J gene: TRBJ1-2
CDR3 length: 13
CDR3 DNA: TGTGCCAGCAGTCAAGGACAGAACTATGGCTACACCTTC
CDR3 protein: CASSQGQNYGYTF

clone size: .
D gene: TRBD1
V gene: TRBV9
J gene: TRBJ1-3
CDR3 length: 15
CDR3 DNA: TGTGCCAGCACGGGACAGGGTTCGGGTGGAAACACCATATATTTT
CDR3 protein: CASTGQGSGGNTIYF

clone size: .
D gene: TRBD1
V gene: TRBV30
J gene: TRBJ2-7
CDR3 length: 13
CDR3 DNA: TGTGCCTGGGGACCCGGGACAGGGGACGAGCAGTACTTC
CDR3 protein: CAWGPGTGDEQYF

clone size: .
D gene: .
V gene: TRBV5-1
J gene: TRBJ2-5
CDR3 length: 14
CDR3 DNA: TGCGCCAGTAACCCTGGAACAACCCAAGAGACCCAGTACTTC
CDR3 protein: CASNPGTTQETQYF